This is a list of T cell receptor beta chains from one sample in a study of T cells in Graves' hyperthyroidism and ophthalmopathy. TCRdb itself ran the multiplex PCR reads through MiXCR, one entry per CDR3 protein. The repertoire holds around 340,000 distinct CDR3 sequences, with 15% to 20% as singletons. Input material: blood. The receptors originated from a woman between 25 and 40 years old with Graves' hyperthyroidism that later progressed to Graves' ophthalmopathy. Both conserved end residues are part of each CDR3.

CDR3: CATLNPSHSGNTIYF
J: TRBJ1-3
V: TRBV24-1

CDR3: CSALGLAGIETQYF
J: TRBJ2-5
V: TRBV20-1

CDR3: CASRRYNSPLHF
J: TRBJ1-6
V: TRBV27

CDR3: CASKRDRGYNEQFF
J: TRBJ2-1
V: TRBV19

CDR3: CASSQGAGGQPQHF
J: TRBJ1-5
V: TRBV3-1

CDR3: CASSYTTLIGRGDNEQFF
J: TRBJ2-1
V: TRBV11-2

CDR3: CASSQDSGADYGYTF
J: TRBJ1-2
V: TRBV4-2

CDR3: CATSRDRGQGLYEQYF
J: TRBJ2-7
V: TRBV15

CDR3: CSVAPPTAPGETQYF
J: TRBJ2-5
V: TRBV29-1

CDR3: CSASRTAESNYGYTF
J: TRBJ1-2
V: TRBV20-1

CDR3: CASSYLTTYEQYF
J: TRBJ2-7
V: TRBV28

CDR3: CASSLDGRVTDTQYF
J: TRBJ2-3
V: TRBV11-2

CDR3: CASGTDRILYGYTF
J: TRBJ1-2
V: TRBV7-8

CDR3: CASYDVGTGSGYGYTF
J: TRBJ1-2
V: TRBV6-1

CDR3: CASSKSGLNTDTQYF
J: TRBJ2-3
V: TRBV5-1

CDR3: CASSEMWGSNQPQHF
J: TRBJ1-5
V: TRBV2

CDR3: CAISESLSAGMGYGYTF
J: TRBJ1-2
V: TRBV10-3

CDR3: CASSGSTGYEQYF
J: TRBJ2-7
V: TRBV2

CDR3: CASGDGNTIYF
J: TRBJ1-3
V: TRBV9

CDR3: CSADGSVQETQYF
J: TRBJ2-5
V: TRBV29-1

CDR3: CAISVVTDGVYEQYF
J: TRBJ2-7
V: TRBV10-3

CDR3: CATYRDKAYEQYF
J: TRBJ2-7
V: TRBV10-3

CDR3: CASRRISGANVLTF
J: TRBJ2-6
V: TRBV5-1

CDR3: CASSLGLTGKPYEQYF
J: TRBJ2-7
V: TRBV5-8

CDR3: CSAREQPSSGNTIYF
J: TRBJ1-3
V: TRBV20-1

CDR3: CSGGAGEAFF
J: TRBJ1-1
V: TRBV29-1

CDR3: CASSSGTVMNTEAFF
J: TRBJ1-1
V: TRBV6-5

CDR3: CASSVEGGPYEQYF
J: TRBJ2-7
V: TRBV2

CDR3: CSAGQGTGEAFF
J: TRBJ1-1
V: TRBV29-1

CDR3: CASSLETIAKNIQYF
J: TRBJ2-4
V: TRBV12-3/TRBV12-4

CDR3: CASSPRDRAYYGYTF
J: TRBJ1-2
V: TRBV19

CDR3: CAIRFEGSADTQYF
J: TRBJ2-3
V: TRBV10-3

CDR3: CASSIDRAEQFF
J: TRBJ2-1
V: TRBV19

CDR3: CASQPTGGSYEQYF
J: TRBJ2-7
V: TRBV12-3/TRBV12-4

CDR3: CASSEEGAYEQYF
J: TRBJ2-7
V: TRBV10-1

CDR3: CAISDSSSPDTQYF
J: TRBJ2-3
V: TRBV10-3

CDR3: CASSLVEGGTYNSPLHF
J: TRBJ1-6
V: TRBV5-5

CDR3: CASSLGGASGTEAFF
J: TRBJ1-1
V: TRBV3-1

CDR3: CASSLRGAGSYEQYF
J: TRBJ2-7
V: TRBV5-1

CDR3: CASSQDPGQGTYEQYF
J: TRBJ2-7
V: TRBV4-1

CDR3: CASSRQLMNTEAFF
J: TRBJ1-1
V: TRBV2

CDR3: CASSLAGINTEAFF
J: TRBJ1-1
V: TRBV28

CDR3: CASSPRVANYGYTF
J: TRBJ1-2
V: TRBV6-1

CDR3: CASSLMGTGPEQYF
J: TRBJ2-7
V: TRBV5-1

CDR3: CSARGGTLFNAEAFF
J: TRBJ1-1
V: TRBV20-1

CDR3: CAWSSIENIQYF
J: TRBJ2-4
V: TRBV30

CDR3: CSARDQAGGNIQYF
J: TRBJ2-4
V: TRBV20-1

CDR3: CASSLNFGTSSEQFF
J: TRBJ2-1
V: TRBV7-2

CDR3: CASSYSQGAGSPLHF
J: TRBJ1-6
V: TRBV6-6

CDR3: CASSRTDRQPQHF
J: TRBJ1-5
V: TRBV19

CDR3: CASSLVGEAYNEQFF
J: TRBJ2-1
V: TRBV12-3/TRBV12-4

CDR3: CAWSGLGNTEAFF
J: TRBJ1-1
V: TRBV30

CDR3: CASNAPYPEGAEGYTF
J: TRBJ1-2
V: TRBV28

CDR3: CASMRQGHNEQFF
J: TRBJ2-1
V: TRBV28

CDR3: CATSRDVDNSYEQYF
J: TRBJ2-7
V: TRBV15